The clone carrying this TCR beta chain was observed many times. V lost 7 bases and J 0 bases, leaving 8 bases between the germline ends. The V gene's germline CDR1 is MNHEY and CDR2 SMNVEV (reference sequence). This CDR3 has 13 residues. By quantitative 5'-RACE with molecular barcodes, the TCR beta libraries were made. TCRdb reanalysed the 5' RACE reads using MiXCR and keeps one entry per CDR3 protein. Of about 240,000 distinct CDR3 sequences in the sample, about 10% were seen once. These data are taken from a study of CD8 T cells in ankylosing spondylitis. Sample: blood, either unsorted or a sorted T cell fraction (not recorded which). This sequence originates from a male donor with ankylosing spondylitis or in good health (not recorded which). V and J are TRBV27 and TRBJ2-3; D gene unclear. CDR3 DNA: TGTGCCAGCAAGCCCTTAAGCACAGATACGCAGTATTTT. This codes for CASKPLSTDTQYF.